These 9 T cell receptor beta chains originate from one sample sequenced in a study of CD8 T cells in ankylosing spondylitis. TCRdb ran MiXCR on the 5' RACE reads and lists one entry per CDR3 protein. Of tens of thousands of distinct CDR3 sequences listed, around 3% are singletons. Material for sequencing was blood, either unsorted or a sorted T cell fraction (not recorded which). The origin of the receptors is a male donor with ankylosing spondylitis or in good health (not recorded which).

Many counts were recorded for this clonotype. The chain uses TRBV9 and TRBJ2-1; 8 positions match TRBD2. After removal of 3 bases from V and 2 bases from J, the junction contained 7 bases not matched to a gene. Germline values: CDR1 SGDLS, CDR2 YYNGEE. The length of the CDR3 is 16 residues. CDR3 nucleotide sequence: TGTGCCAGCAGCGCCAGGACTAGCTGGGCCTACAATGAGCAGTTCTTC. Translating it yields CASSARTSWAYNEQFF.

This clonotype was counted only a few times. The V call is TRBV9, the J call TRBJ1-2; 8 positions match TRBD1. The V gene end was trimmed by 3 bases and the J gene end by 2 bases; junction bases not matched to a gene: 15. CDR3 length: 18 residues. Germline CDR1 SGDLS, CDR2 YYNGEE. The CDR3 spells CASSDRWPGGEMNYGYTF. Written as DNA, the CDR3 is TGTGCCAGCAGCGATAGGTGGCCAGGGGGCGAAATGAACTATGGCTACACCTTC.

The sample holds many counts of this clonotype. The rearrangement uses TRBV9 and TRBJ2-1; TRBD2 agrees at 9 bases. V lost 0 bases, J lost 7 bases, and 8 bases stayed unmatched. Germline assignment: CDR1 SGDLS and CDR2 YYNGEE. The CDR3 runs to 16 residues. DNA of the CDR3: TGTGCCAGCAGCGTAGATGCGGGGGGGTTGGAAAATGAGCAGTTCTTC. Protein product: CASSVDAGGLENEQFF.

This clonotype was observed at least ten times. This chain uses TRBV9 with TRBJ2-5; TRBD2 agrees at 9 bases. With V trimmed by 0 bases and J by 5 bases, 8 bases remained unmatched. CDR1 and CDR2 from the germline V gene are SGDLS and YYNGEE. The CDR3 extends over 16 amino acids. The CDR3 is CASSVGTRGGAETQYF. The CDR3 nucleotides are TGTGCCAGCAGCGTAGGAACGCGGGGGGGAGCCGAGACCCAGTACTTC.

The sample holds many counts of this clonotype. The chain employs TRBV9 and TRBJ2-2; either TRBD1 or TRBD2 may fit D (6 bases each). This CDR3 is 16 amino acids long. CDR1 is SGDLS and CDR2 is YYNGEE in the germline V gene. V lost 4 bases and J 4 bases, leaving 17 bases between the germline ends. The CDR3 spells CASSTEGGFGTGELFF. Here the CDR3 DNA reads TGTGCCAGCAGCACAGAGGGGGGATTCGGCACCGGGGAGCTGTTTTTT.

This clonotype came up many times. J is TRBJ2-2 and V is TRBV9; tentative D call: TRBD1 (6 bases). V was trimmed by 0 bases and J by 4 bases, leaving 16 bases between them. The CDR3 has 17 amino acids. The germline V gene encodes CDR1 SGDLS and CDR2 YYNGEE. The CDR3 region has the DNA TGTGCCAGCAGCGTAGAAGGATGGCAGGGGCCCACCGGGGAGCTGTTTTTT. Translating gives CASSVEGWQGPTGELFF.

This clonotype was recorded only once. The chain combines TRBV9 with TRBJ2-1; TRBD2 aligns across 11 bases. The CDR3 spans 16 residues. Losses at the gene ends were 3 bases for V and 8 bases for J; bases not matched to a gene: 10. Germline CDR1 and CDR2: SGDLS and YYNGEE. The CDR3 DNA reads TGTGCCAGCAGCGCAGGGGTGACTAGCGGGACTTATGAGCAGTTCTTC. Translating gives CASSAGVTSGTYEQFF.

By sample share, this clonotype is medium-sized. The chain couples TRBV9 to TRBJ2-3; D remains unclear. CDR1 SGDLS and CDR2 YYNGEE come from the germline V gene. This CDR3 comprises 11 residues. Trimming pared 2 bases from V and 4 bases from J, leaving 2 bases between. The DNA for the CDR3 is TGTGCCAGCAGCGTGGCAGATACGCAGTATTTT. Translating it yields CASSVADTQYF.

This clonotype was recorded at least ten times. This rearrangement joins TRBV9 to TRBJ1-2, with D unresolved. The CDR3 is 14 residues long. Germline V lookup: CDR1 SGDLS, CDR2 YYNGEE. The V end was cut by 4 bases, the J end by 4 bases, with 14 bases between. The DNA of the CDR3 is TGTGCCAGCAGCCCCCGAGAGTCCTTCTATGGCTACACCTTC. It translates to CASSPRESFYGYTF.